The 9 T cell receptor beta chains below come from one sample, sequenced in a study of T cell changes during pregnancy in multiple sclerosis. Repertoires were generated with immunoSEQ multiplex PCR, while TCRdb's copy carries only in-frame clones and drops some. The sample has about 110,000 clones, around 90% seen once. Material: peripheral blood, obtained after pregnancy. Every receptor here comes from a female donor with multiple sclerosis, enrolled in a pregnancy study.

The rearrangement uses TRBV18 and TRBJ1-1; the D gene is possibly TRBD1 (6 bases). CDR1 KGHSH and CDR2 LQKENI come from the germline V gene. The CDR3 extends over 16 amino acids. V was cut by 3 bases and J by 1 base, with 15 bases left in between. The CDR3 sequence is CASSPSTGQTNTEAFF. CDR3 DNA sequence: TGTGCCAGCTCACCCTCAACTGGACAGACGAACACTGAAGCTTTCTTT.

Comments on this clone: A read error may produce the germline difference seen at one junction end. The chain joins TRBV6-1 to TRBJ1-1; 7 nucleotides agree with TRBD1. Germline V gene lookup returns CDR1 MNHNS and CDR2 SASEGT. The CDR3 consists of 14 residues. The DNA of the CDR3 is TGTGCCAGCACTGAAAGGGGGCTGAACACTGAAGCTTTCTTT. Translation gives CASTERGLNTEAFF.

This chain uses TRBV6-5 with TRBJ1-1, with D tentatively TRBD1 (5 bases). Germline V gene lookup returns CDR1 MNHEY and CDR2 SVGAGI. Trimming removed 4 bases at V and 4 bases at J, with 10 bases between. This CDR3 is built from 13 residues. The CDR3 bases are TGTGCCAGCAGTTTGGGGGAGGGCACTGAAGCTTTCTTT. Encoded protein: CASSLGEGTEAFF.

This rearrangement joins TRBV30 to TRBJ1-4, with D perhaps matching TRBD1 (5 bases). CDR3 length equals 14 residues. Germline V CDR1 and CDR2: GTSNPN, SVGIG (reference sequence). Trimming stripped 3 bases from V and 8 bases from J, with 16 bases between. CDR3 region: CAWRATVAREKLFF. Written as DNA, the CDR3 is TGTGCCTGGAGAGCGACAGTGGCCAGGGAAAAACTGTTTTTT.

The gene calls are TRBV28 and TRBJ1-3; D uncertain. Trimming left V 3 bases short and J 4 bases short, with 13 bases between. CDR1 MDHEN and CDR2 SYDVKM come from the germline V gene. This CDR3 spans 15 amino acids. CDR3 protein: CASSLGGSMGNTIYF. The CDR3 nucleotides are TGTGCCAGCAGTTTGGGAGGCAGCATGGGAAACACCATATATTTT.

This chain connects TRBV2 to TRBJ2-7, with 11 nucleotides matching TRBD1. Germline trimming cut 4 bases from V and 1 base from J; bases unmatched to any gene: 6. The CDR3 loop spans 16 amino acids. Germline V gives CDR1 SNHLY, CDR2 FYNNEI. The CDR3 nucleotides are TGTGCCAGCAGTGCCTGGACAGGGGGCAGGTCCTACGAGCAGTACTTC. Protein product: CASSAWTGGRSYEQYF.

The chain employs TRBV28 and TRBJ2-7, with D unresolved. The length of the CDR3 is 15 residues. V lost 6 bases to trimming and J lost 3 bases, with 18 bases between them. Germline values: CDR1 MDHEN, CDR2 SYDVKM. CDR3 protein: CASRLDTTRLYEQYF. DNA of the CDR3: TGTGCCAGCAGGCTTGACACCACTCGCCTCTACGAGCAGTACTTC.

The chain joins TRBV9 to TRBJ2-2; TRBD2 aligns across 12 bases. Unmatched junction bases numbered 7, after V lost 0 bases and J lost 7 bases. The CDR3 spans 17 residues. The germline V gene has CDR1 SGDLS and CDR2 YYNGEE. CDR3 in amino acids: CASSVALAGGPGGELFF. In nucleotides, the CDR3 is TGTGCCAGCAGCGTAGCTCTAGCGGGAGGGCCTGGCGGGGAGCTGTTTTTT.

This clone was counted only a few times. This chain uses TRBV30 with TRBJ1-2, with 9 bases lining up with TRBD1. V shed 0 bases, J shed 7 bases, and the junction held 9 bases outside the gene matches. From germline, CDR1 is GTSNPN and CDR2 SVGIG (reference sequence). The CDR3 covers 15 residues. The CDR3 is CAWSVGLQGAFGYTF. In DNA form, the CDR3 reads TGTGCCTGGAGTGTGGGCCTACAGGGGGCGTTTGGCTACACCTTC.